These T cell receptor beta chains were read from a single sample in a study of OX40 agonist ivuxolimab in advanced cancers. Method: immunoSEQ multiplex PCR; TCRdb's copy keeps in-frame clones and lacks some. Here the sample spans some 21,000 clones, around nine tenths being singletons. This specimen consisted of CD4+ or CD8+ T cells sorted from blood, obtained in a trial of the OX40 agonist ivuxolimab. The receptors were sampled from an adult with an advanced solid tumor such as melanoma, head and neck, liver or kidney cancer. Each CDR3 is given with its conserved first and last residue. The D gene is left open where the match is weak. Rows give clone size only sometimes, using once, few, many, or a class for an expanded clone.

D gene,J gene,clone size,V gene,CDR3 DNA,CDR3 protein
NA,TRBJ2-3,NA,TRBV7-3,TGTGCCAGCAGCCTCCAGTGGGGGGGCACAGATACGCAGTATTTT,CASSLQWGGTDTQYF
NA,TRBJ1-1,NA,TRBV7-9,TGTGCCAGCAGCTTAGGCGGGGGCTTTAGGGCTGAAGCTTTCTTT,CASSLGGGFRAEAFF
TRBD1,TRBJ1-1,NA,TRBV19,TGTGCCAGTAATCAAGGGGGCCCCACTGAAGCTTTCTTT,CASNQGGPTEAFF
NA,TRBJ2-7,once,TRBV5-1,TGCGCCAGCAGCTTCTCTGGGAGGCGGCCCTACGAGCAGTACTTC,CASSFSGRRPYEQYF
NA,TRBJ1-2,NA,TRBV11-3,TGTGCCAGCAGCTTACGGAGCGTGGGAGGCTACACCTTC,CASSLRSVGGYTF
NA,TRBJ1-5,NA,TRBV4-3,TGCGCCAGCAGCCAAGAATATGGTCATCAGCCCCAGCATTTT,CASSQEYGHQPQHF
NA,TRBJ1-1,NA,TRBV4-3,TGCGCCAGCAGCCAAGATCGGGGGGGAGGCACTGAAGCTTTCTTT,CASSQDRGGGTEAFF
NA,TRBJ1-6,NA,TRBV28,TGTGCCAGCAGTTTACTCCGATGGGACAATAGAGGACCCCTCCACTTT,CASSLLRWDNRGPLHF
TRBD2,TRBJ2-5,few,TRBV13,TGTGCCAGCAGCCCCGGACTAGCGGGGGAGACCCAGTACTTC,CASSPGLAGETQYF
TRBD2,TRBJ2-5,NA,TRBV11-2,TGTGCCAGCAGCGCGGGGGGACGGGGACAAGAGACCCAGTACTTC,CASSAGGRGQETQYF
TRBD1,TRBJ1-1,NA,TRBV10-1,TGCGCCAGCAGTGAGTCAAGGGCAGGGGGTAGTTTGAGCACTGAAGCTTTCTTT,CASSESRAGGSLSTEAFF
NA,TRBJ2-2,NA,TRBV7-8,TGTGCCAGCAGCTTAGCCCCAGGGGAGGGCAGGGAGCTGTTTTTT,CASSLAPGEGRELFF
NA,TRBJ2-7,NA,TRBV7-8,TGTGCCAGCAGCCCCTCCGACGAGCAGTACTTC,CASSPSDEQYF
NA,TRBJ2-6,NA,TRBV5-6,TGTGCCAGCAGCGGTACAGGGTTGGCCCCTGGTTGGGGGGCCAACGTCCTGACTTTC,CASSGTGLAPGWGANVLTF
NA,TRBJ1-1,NA,TRBV19,TGTGCCAGTAGTATATCCCCTTGGGTGAACACTGAAGCTTTCTTT,CASSISPWVNTEAFF
NA,TRBJ1-1,NA,TRBV2,TGTGCCAGCGGTGGAGGGCTCCGAAGGACTGAAGCTTTCTTT,CASGGGLRRTEAFF
NA,TRBJ2-7,few,TRBV5-4,TGTGCCAGCAGCTTGGCCCAGGGCTTTTCTGTTTGGTACTTC,CASSLAQGFSVWYF
NA,TRBJ2-2,NA,TRBV7-2,TGTGCCAGCAGCTTAGGGAACACCGGGGAGCTGTTTTTT,CASSLGNTGELFF
TRBD1,TRBJ2-7,NA,TRBV19,TGTGCCAGTAGCCTGACAGGGGACTACGAGCAGTACTTC,CASSLTGDYEQYF
TRBD1,TRBJ1-4,once,TRBV2,TGTGCCAGCAGGGACAGGGGGGAAGAAAAACTGTTTTTT,CASRDRGEEKLFF